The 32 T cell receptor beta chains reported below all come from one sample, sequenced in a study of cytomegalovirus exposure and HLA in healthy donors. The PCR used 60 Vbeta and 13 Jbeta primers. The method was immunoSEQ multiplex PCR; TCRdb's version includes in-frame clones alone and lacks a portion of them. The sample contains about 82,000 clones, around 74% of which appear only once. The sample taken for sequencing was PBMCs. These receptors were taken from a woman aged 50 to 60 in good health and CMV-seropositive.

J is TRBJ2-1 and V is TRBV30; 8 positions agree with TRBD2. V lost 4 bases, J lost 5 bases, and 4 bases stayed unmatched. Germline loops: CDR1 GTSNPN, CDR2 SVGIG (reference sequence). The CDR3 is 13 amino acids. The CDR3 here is CAWIRGGHNEQFF. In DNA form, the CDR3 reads TGTGCCTGGATTCGCGGGGGGCACAATGAGCAGTTCTTC.

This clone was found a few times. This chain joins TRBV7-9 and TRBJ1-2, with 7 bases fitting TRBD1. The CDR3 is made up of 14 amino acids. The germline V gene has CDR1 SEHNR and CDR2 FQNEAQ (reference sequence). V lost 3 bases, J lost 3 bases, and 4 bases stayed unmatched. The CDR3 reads CASSFSDRHYGYTF. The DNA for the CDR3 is TGTGCCAGCAGCTTTTCGGACAGGCACTATGGCTACACCTTC.

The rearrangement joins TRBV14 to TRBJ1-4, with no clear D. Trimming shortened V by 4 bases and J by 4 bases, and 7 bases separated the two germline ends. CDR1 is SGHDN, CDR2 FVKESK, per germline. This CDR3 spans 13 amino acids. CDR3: CASSLAYNEKLFF. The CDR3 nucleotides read TGTGCCAGCAGCCTTGCCTATAATGAAAAACTGTTTTTT.

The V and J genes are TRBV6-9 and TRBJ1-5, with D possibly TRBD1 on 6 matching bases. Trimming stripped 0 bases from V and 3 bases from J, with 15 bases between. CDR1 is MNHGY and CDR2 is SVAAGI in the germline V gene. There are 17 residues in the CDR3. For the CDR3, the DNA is TGTGCCAGCAGTTATTCCCCCCCACGGACAGACAATCAGCCCCAGCATTTT. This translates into CASSYSPPRTDNQPQHF.

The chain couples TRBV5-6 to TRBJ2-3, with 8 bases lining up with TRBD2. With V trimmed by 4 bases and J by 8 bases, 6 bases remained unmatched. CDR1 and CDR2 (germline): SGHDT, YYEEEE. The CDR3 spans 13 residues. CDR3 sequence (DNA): TGTGCCAGCAGCCCCGCGGGGGGAGTTACGCAGTATTTT. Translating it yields CASSPAGGVTQYF. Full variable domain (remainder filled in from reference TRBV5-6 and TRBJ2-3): DAGVTQSPTHLIKTRGQQVTLRCSPKSGHDTVSWYQQALGQGPQFIFQYYEEEERQRGNFPDRFSGHQFPNYSSELNVNALLLGDSALYLCASSPAGGVTQYFGPGTRLTVL.

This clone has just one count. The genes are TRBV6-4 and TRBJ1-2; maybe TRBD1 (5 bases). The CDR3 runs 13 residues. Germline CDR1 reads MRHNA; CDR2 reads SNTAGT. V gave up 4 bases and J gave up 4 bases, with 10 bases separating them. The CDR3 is CASSVSRGYGYTF. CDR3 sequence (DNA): TGTGCCAGCAGTGTTTCAAGGGGCTATGGCTACACCTTC.

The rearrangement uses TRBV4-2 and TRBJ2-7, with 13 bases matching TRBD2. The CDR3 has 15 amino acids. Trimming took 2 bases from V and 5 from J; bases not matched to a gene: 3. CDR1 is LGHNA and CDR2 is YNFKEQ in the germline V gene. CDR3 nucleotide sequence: TGTGCCAGCAGCCAACCCGGGACTAGCGGGAACGAGCAGTACTTC. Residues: CASSQPGTSGNEQYF.

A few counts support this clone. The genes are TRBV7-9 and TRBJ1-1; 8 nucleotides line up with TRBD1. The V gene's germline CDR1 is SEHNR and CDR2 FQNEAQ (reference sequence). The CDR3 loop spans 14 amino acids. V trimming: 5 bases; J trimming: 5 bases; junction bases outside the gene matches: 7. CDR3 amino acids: CASSPDRGRTEAFF. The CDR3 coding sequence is TGTGCCAGCAGCCCAGACAGGGGACGTACTGAAGCTTTCTTT.

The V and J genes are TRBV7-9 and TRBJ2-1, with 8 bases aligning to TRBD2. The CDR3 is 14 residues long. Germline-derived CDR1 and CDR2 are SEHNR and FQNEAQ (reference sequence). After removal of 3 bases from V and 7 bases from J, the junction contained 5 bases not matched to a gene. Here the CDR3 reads CASSFLGTRNEQFF. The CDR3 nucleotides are TGTGCCAGCAGCTTCCTCGGGACTAGGAATGAGCAGTTCTTC.

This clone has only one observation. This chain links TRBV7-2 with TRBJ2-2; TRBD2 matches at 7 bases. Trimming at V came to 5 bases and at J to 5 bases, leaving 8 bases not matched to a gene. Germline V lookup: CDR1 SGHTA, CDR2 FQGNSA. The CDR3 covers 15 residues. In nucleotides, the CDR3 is TGTGCCAGCAGCCCCGCTGCGGGAGCAACCGGGGAGCTGTTTTTT. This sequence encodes CASSPAAGATGELFF.

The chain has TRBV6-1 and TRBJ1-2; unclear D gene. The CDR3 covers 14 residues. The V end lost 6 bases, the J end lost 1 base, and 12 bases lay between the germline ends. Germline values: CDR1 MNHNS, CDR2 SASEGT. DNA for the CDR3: TGTGCCAGCAGGGCCGCGGGAGGTAACTATGGCTACACCTTC. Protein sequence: CASRAAGGNYGYTF.

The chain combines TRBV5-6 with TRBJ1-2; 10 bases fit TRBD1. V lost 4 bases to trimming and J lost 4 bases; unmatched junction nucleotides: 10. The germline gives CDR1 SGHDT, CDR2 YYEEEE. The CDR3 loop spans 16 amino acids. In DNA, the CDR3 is TGTGCCAGCAGCATAGACAGGGGGCGTGAAAGCTATGGCTACACCTTC. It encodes CASSIDRGRESYGYTF.

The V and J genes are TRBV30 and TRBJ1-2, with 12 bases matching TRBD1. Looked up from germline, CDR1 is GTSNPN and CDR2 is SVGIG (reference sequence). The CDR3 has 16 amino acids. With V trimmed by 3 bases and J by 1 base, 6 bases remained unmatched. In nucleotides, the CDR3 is TGTGCCTGGAGACCGGGACAGGGGGCATATAACTATGGCTACACCTTC. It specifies CAWRPGQGAYNYGYTF.

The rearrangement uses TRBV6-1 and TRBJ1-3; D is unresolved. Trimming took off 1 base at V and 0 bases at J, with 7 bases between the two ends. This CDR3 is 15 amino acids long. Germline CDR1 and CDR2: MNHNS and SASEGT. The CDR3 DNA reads TGTGCCAGCAGTGAAGAGTCGGGCTCTGGAAACACCATATATTTT. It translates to CASSEESGSGNTIYF.

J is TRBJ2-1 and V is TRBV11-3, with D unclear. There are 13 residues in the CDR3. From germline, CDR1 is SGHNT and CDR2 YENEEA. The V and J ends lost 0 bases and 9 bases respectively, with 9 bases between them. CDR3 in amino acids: CASSLEESLEQFF. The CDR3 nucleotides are TGTGCCAGCAGCTTAGAGGAGTCACTTGAGCAGTTCTTC.

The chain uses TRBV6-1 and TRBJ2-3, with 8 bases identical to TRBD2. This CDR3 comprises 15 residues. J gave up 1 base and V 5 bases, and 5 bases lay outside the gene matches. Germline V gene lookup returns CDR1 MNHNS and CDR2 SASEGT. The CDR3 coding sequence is TGTGCCAGCAGTAATGGAGCGGGAGGCACAGATACGCAGTATTTT. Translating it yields CASSNGAGGTDTQYF.

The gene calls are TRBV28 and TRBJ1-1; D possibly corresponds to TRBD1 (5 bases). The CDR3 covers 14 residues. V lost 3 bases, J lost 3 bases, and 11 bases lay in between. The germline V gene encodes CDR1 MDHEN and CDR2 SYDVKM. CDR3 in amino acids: CASSFSGRYTEAFF. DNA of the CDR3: TGTGCCAGCAGTTTTTCAGGGAGGTACACTGAAGCTTTCTTT.

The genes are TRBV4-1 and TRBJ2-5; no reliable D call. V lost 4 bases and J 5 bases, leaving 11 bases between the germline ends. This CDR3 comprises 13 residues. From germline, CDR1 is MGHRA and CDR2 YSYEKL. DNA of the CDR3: TGCGCCAGCAGCCTCGCCCTCGGGGAGACCCAGTACTTC. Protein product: CASSLALGETQYF.

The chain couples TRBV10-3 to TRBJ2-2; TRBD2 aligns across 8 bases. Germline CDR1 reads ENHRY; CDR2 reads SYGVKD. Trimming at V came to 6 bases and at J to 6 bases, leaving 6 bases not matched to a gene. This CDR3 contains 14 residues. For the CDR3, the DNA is TGTGCCATCAGGCGGGAGGCCGTCGCCGGGGAGCTGTTTTTT. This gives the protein CAIRREAVAGELFF.

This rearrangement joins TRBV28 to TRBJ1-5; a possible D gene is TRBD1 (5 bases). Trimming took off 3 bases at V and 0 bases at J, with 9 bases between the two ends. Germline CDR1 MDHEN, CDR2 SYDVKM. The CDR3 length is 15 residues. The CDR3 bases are TGTGCCAGCAGTTTGTTAGGGGTTAGCAATCAGCCCCAGCATTTT. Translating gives CASSLLGVSNQPQHF.

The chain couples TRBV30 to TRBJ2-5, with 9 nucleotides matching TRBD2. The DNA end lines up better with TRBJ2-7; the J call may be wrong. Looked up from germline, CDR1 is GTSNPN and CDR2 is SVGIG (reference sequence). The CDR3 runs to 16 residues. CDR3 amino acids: CAWRSPGLANSYEQYF. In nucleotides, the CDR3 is TGTGCCTGGAGAAGTCCGGGACTAGCAAACTCCTACGAGCAGTACTTC.

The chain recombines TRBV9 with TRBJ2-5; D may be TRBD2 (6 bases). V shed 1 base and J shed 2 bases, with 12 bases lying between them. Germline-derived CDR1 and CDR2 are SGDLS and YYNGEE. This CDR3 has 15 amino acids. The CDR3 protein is CASSVRGGRQETQYF. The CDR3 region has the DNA TGTGCCAGCAGCGTAAGGGGAGGAAGGCAAGAGACCCAGTACTTC. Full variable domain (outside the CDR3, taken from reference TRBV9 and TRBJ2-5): DSGVTQTPKHLITATGQRVTLRCSPRSGDLSVYWYQQSLDQGLQFLIQYYNGEERAKGNILERFSAQQFPDLHSELNLSSLELGDSALYFCASSVRGGRQETQYFGPGTRLLVL.

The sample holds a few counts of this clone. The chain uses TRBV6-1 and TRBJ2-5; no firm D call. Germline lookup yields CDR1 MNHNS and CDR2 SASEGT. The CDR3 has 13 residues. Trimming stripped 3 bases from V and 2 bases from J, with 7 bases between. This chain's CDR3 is CASSDQEQETQYF. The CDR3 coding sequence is TGTGCCAGCAGTGACCAGGAACAAGAGACCCAGTACTTC.

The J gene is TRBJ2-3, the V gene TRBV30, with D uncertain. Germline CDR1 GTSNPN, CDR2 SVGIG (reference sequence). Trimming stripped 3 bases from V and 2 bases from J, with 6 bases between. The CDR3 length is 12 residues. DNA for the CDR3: TGTGCCTGGAGGAGCTTCACAGATACGCAGTATTTT. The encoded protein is CAWRSFTDTQYF.

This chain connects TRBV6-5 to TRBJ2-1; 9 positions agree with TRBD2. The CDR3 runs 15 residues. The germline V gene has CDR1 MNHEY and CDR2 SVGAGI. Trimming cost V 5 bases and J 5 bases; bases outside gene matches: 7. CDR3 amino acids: CASSPAPSGNNEQFF. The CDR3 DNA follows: TGTGCCAGCAGTCCCGCGCCTAGCGGGAACAATGAGCAGTTCTTC.

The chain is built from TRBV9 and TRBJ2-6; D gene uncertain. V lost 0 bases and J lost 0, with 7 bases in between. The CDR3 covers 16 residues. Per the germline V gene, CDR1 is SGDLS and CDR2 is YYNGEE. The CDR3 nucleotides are TGTGCCAGCAGCGTAGGTTGGGCCTCTGGGGCCAACGTCCTGACTTTC. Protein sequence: CASSVGWASGANVLTF.

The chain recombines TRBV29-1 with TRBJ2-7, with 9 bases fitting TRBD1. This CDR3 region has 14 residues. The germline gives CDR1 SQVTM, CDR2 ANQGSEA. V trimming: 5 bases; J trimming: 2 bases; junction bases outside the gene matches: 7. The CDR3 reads CSVTQGALAYEQYF. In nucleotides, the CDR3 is TGCAGCGTTACACAGGGGGCGCTTGCCTACGAGCAGTACTTC.

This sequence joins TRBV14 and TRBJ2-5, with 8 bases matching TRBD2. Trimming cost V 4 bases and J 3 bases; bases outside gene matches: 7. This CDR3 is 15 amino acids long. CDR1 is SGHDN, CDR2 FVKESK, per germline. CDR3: CASSRGSGVEETQYF. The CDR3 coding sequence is TGTGCCAGCAGCCGGGGTAGCGGGGTTGAAGAGACCCAGTACTTC. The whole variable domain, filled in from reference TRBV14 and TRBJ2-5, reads EAGVTQFPSHSVIEKGQTVTLRCDPISGHDNLYWYRRVMGKEIKFLLHFVKESKQDESGMPNNRFLAERTGGTYSTLKVQPAELEDSGVYFCASSRGSGVEETQYFGPGTRLLVL.

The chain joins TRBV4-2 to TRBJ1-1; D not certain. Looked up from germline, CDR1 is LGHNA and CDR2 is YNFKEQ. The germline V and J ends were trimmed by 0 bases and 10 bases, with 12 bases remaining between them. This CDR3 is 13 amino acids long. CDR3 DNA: TGTGCCAGCAGCCAAGATCTAGGAGCCGGAGCTTTCTTT. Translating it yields CASSQDLGAGAFF.

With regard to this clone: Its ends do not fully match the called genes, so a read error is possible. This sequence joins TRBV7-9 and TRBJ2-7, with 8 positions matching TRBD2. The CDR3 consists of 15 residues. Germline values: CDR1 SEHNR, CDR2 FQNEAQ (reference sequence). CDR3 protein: CASSVAGLLSYEQYF. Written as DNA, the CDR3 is TGTGCCAGCAGCGTAGCGGGACTGCTCTCCTACGAGCAGTACTTC.

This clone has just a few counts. CDR3: CASSPRGAVDEKLFF. CDR3 nucleotides: TGTGCCAGCAGTCCTCGGGGGGCGGTAGATGAAAAACTGTTTTTT. The chain couples TRBV27 to TRBJ1-4, with D tentatively TRBD1 (6 bases). Germline V gene sequence: CDR1 MNHEY, CDR2 SMNVEV (reference sequence). CDR3 length equals 15 residues. Trimming stripped 5 bases from V and 6 bases from J, with 16 bases between.

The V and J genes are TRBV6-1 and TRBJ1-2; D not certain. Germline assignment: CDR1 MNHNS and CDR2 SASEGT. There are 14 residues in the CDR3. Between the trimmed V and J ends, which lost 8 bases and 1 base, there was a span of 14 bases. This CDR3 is CASGTDQINYGYTF. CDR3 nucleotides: TGTGCCAGCGGTACAGACCAGATTAACTATGGCTACACCTTC.